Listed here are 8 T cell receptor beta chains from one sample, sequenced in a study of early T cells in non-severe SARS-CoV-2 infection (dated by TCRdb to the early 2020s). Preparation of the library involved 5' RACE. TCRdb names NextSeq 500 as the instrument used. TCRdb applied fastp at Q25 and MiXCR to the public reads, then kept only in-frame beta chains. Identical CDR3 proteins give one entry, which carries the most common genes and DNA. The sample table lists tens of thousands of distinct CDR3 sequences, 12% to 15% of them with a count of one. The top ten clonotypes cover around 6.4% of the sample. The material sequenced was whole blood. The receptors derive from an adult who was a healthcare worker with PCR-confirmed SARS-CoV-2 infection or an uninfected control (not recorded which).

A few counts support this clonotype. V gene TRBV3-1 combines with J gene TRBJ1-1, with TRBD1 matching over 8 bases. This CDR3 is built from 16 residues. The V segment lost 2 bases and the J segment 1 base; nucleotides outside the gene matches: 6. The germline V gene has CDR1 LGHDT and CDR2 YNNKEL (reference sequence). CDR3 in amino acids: CASSQPDDRGNTEAFF. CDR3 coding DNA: TGTGCCAGCAGCCAACCCGACGACAGGGGGAACACTGAAGCTTTCTTT. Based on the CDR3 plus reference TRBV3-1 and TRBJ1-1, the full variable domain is DTAVSQTPKYLVTQMGNDKSIKCEQNLGHDTMYWYKQDSKKFLKIMFSYNNKELIINETVPNRFSPKSPDKAHLNLHINSLELGDSAVYFCASSQPDDRGNTEAFFGQGTRLTVV.

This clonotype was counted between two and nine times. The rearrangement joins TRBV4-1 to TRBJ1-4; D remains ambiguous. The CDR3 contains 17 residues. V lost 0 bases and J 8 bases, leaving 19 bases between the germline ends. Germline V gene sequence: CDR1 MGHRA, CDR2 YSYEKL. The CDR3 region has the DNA TGCGCCAGCAGCCAAGAGGAGTACGGGCGTGGGAACGAAAAACTGTTTTTT. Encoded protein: CASSQEEYGRGNEKLFF.

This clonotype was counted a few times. CDR3 in amino acids: CSARDPSRGTGEQFF. The CDR3 DNA reads TGCAGTGCTAGAGACCCCTCGCGGGGGACGGGTGAGCAGTTCTTC. The chain employs TRBV20-1 and TRBJ2-1; TRBD2 agrees at 7 bases. The trim removed 0 bases at V and 9 bases at J, leaving 11 bases unmatched. The CDR3 covers 15 residues. Germline CDR1 is DFQATT and CDR2 is SNEGSKA (reference sequence).

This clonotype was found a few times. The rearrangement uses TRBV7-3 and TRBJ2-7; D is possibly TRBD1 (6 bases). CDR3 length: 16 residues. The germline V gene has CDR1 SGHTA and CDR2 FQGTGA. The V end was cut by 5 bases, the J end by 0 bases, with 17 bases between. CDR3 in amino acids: CASSPSPDRSSYEQYF. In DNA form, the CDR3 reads TGTGCCAGCAGCCCGAGCCCTGACAGGAGCTCCTACGAGCAGTACTTC.

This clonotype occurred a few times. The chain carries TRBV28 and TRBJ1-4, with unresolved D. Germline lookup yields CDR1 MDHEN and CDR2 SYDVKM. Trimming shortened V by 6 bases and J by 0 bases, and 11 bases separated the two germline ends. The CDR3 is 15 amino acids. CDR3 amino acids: CASSPWLATNEKLFF. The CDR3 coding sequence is TGTGCCAGCAGCCCCTGGCTTGCAACTAATGAAAAACTGTTTTTT.

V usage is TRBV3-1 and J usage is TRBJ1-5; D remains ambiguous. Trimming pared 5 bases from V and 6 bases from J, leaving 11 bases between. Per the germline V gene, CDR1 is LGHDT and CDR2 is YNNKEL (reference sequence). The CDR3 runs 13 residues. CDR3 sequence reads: CASSLKDGQPQHF. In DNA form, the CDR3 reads TGTGCCAGCAGCTTAAAGGACGGTCAGCCCCAGCATTTT.

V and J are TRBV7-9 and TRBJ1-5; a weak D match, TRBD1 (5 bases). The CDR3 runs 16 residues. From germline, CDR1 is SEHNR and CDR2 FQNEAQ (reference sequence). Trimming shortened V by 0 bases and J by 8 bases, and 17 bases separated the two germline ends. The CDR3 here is CASSLASGLRVKPQHF. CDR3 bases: TGTGCCAGCAGCTTAGCGTCAGGGCTAAGGGTTAAGCCCCAGCATTTT.

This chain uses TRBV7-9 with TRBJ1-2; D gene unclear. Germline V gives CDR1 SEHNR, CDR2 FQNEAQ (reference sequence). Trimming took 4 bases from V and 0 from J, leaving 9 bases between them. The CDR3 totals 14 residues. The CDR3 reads CASSSSGANYGYTF. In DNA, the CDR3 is TGTGCCAGCAGCTCGAGCGGAGCTAACTATGGCTACACCTTC.